The present T cell receptor (beta chain) was sequenced within a study of blood T cell repertoires in COVID-19. Turning to the study itself: Sites across the United States, Italy and Spain contributed samples from acute and convalescent COVID-19. T cells, B-cell-depleted T cells, or PBMCs provided the cDNA or gDNA that served as material.

Participants spanned ages about 18 to 95 years and resided in over 20 US areas. With 5 bases removed from V and 4 bases from J, the gap between germline ends came to 17 bases. Germline V CDR1 and CDR2: LGHDT, YNNKEL (reference sequence). The CDR3 runs to 15 residues. In the original analysis: Reference gene primers were amplified, and this amplification served to estimate nucleated cell counts. Produced via immunoSEQ multiplex PCR; TCRdb's table is partial and in-frame only. V, J and clone size reflect that table, while D and trimming were determined from the DNA. This table holds 150,000 or so clones, 83% found once.

The chain recombines TRBV3-1 (or the pseudogene TRBV3-2) with TRBJ1-1, with D possibly being TRBD1 (6 bases). The origin of this receptor is a woman aged 45-65 years in a cohort exposed to, infected with or recovered from COVID-19 (not recorded which). The sample taken for sequencing was PBMCs or T cells enriched from blood (not recorded which). This CDR3 is CASSTPGQRTTEAFF. In nucleotides, the CDR3 is TGTGCCAGCAGCACCCCGGGACAAAGGACCACTGAAGCTTTCTTT.